The TCR beta chain under discussion was sequenced for a study of memory CD4+ T cells and cytomegalovirus serostatus. The sort gate was single viable CD3+CD4+CD8-CD45RO+ cells for memory CD4+ T cells. Trimming removed 6 bases from V and 10 bases from J; junction bases left unmatched: 11. CDR1 MNHNS and CDR2 SASEGT come from the germline V gene. The CDR3 length is 14 residues. Generated by immunoSEQ multiplex PCR, the TCRdb table keeps only in-frame clones and is missing some. The table lists tens of thousands of clones, more than 60% of them singletons. V gene TRBV6-1 combines with J gene TRBJ2-3; TRBD1 agrees at 9 bases. The clonotype originates from an adult in good health and CMV-seronegative. Sequencing input: memory CD4+ T cells from blood. The CDR3 here is CASSSSGQGDAQYF. CDR3 DNA sequence: TGTGCCAGCAGCTCCTCGGGACAGGGTGACGCGCAGTATTTT.